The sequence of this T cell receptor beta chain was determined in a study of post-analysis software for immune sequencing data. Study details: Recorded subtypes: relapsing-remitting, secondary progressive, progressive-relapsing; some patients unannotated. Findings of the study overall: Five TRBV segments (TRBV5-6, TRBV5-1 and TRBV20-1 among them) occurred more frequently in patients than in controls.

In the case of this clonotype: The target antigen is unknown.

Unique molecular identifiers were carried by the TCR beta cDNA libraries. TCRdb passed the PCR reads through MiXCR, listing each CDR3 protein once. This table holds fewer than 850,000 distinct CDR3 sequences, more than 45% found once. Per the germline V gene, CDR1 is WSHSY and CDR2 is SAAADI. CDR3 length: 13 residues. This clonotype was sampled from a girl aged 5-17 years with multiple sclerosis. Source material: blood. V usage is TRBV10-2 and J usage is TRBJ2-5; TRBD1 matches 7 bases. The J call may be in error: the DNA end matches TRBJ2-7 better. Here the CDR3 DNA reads TGCGCCAGCACCGGGACAGCCCTCTACGAGCAGTACTTC. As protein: CASTGTALYEQYF.